The 2 T cell receptor beta chains in this list originate from one sample, sequenced in a study of CD8+ T cells in alopecia areata. Sequencing used cDNA as its template, made by extracting RNA and reverse transcribing it. Measured with immunoSEQ multiplex PCR; TCRdb has only the in-frame clones, and not every one. The profile shows some 120,000 clones, over 50% of them singletons. The source was CD4+ T cells sorted from blood, collected at week 0. These receptors all stem from a human donor with alopecia areata.

The chain carries TRBV6-6 and TRBJ1-1; D is possibly TRBD1 (5 bases). This CDR3 comprises 13 residues. CDR1 MNHNY and CDR2 SVGAGI come from the germline V gene (reference sequence). V was shortened by 6 bases and J by 5 bases, with 13 bases between the two germline ends. DNA for the CDR3: TGTGCCAGCAGAATAGTAGGGGAAACTGAAGCTTTCTTT. This encodes CASRIVGETEAFF.

The chain has TRBV7-3 and TRBJ2-2; TRBD2 might be the D (6 bases). Trimming shortened V by 2 bases and J by 5 bases, and 9 bases separated the two germline ends. The CDR3 is 14 residues long. From germline, CDR1 is SGHTA and CDR2 FQGTGA. The CDR3 sequence is CASSLWGRTGELFF. The CDR3 DNA reads as TGTGCCAGCAGCTTATGGGGGAGGACCGGGGAGCTGTTTTTT.